This record covers a single TCR beta chain. At one of its ends the junction is not consistent with the germline gene, which may arise from a read error. Cohort assignment relied on participant-reported clinical history. The data stem from a study of blood T cell repertoires in COVID-19. Produced via immunoSEQ multiplex PCR; TCRdb's table is partial and in-frame only. The repertoire holds around 480,000 clones, with approximately 90% as singletons. Sequencing was performed on PBMCs or T cells enriched from blood (not recorded which). The sequence was obtained from a woman aged 18-29 years who had recovered from COVID-19.

The CDR3 nucleotides are TGCTCATCGGGGGTAGGCAATCAGCCCCAGCATTTT. It encodes CSSGVGNQPQHF. This chain connects TRBV28 to TRBJ1-5; a possible D gene is TRBD1 (5 bases). Germline lookup yields CDR1 MDHEN and CDR2 SYDVKM. The CDR3 is made up of 12 amino acids.